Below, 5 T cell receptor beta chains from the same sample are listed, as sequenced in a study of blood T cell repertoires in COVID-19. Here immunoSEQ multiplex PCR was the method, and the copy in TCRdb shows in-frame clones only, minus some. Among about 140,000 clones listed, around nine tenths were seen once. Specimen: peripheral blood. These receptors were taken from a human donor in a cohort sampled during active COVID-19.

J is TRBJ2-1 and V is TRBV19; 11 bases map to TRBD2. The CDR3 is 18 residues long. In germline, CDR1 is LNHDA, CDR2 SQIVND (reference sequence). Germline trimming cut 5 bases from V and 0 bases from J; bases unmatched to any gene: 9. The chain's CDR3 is CASSSLAGVAVSYNEQFF. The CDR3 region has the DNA TGTGCCAGTAGTTCACTAGCGGGAGTTGCCGTCTCCTACAATGAGCAGTTCTTC.

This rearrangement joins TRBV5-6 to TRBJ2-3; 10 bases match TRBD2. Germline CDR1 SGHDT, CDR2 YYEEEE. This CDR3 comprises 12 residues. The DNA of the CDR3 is TGTGGTAGCGGGGGGAACACAGATACGCAGTATTTT. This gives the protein CGSGGNTDTQYF. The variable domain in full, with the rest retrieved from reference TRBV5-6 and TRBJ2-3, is DAGVTQSPTHLIKTRGQQVTLRCSPKSGHDTVSWYQQALGQGPQFIFQYYEEEERQRGNFPDRFSGHQFPNYSSELNVNALLLGDSALYLCGSGGNTDTQYFGPGTRLTVL.

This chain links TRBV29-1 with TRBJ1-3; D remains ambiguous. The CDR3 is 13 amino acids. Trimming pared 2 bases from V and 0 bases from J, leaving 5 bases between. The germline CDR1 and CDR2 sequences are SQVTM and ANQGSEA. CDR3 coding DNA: TGCAGCGTTGAACAGTCCTCTGGAAACACCATATATTTT. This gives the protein CSVEQSSGNTIYF.

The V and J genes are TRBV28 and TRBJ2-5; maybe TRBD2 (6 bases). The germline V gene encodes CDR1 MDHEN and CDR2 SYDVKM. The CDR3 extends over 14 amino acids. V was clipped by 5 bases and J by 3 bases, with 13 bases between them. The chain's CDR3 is CASSPRRVEETQYF. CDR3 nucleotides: TGTGCCAGCAGTCCGAGGAGGGTCGAAGAGACCCAGTACTTC. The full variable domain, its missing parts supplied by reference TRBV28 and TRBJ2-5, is DVKVTQSSRYLVKRTGEKVFLECVQDMDHENMFWYRQDPGLGLRLIYFSYDVKMKEKGDIPEGYSVSREKKERFSLILESASTNQTSMYLCASSPRRVEETQYFGPGTRLLVL.

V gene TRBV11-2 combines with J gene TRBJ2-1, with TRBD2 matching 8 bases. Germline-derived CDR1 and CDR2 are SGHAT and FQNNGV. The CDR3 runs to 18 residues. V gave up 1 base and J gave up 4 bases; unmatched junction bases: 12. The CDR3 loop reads CASSLGGLAGGRYNEQFF. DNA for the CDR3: TGTGCCAGCAGCTTAGGTGGCTTGGCGGGGGGCCGTTACAATGAGCAGTTCTTC.